This T cell receptor (beta chain) was documented in a study of beta chain features in type 1 diabetes. On the study more broadly: Age, gender, cell numbers and subset yield matched between patients and controls. Study conclusions and caveats: A moderate, significant TCRB CDR3 shortening appeared in type 1 diabetes across four CD4+ subsets. Shorter templates might be favored by PCR, and equally so in patients and in controls.

Isolated RNA was reverse transcribed in full, so expressed TCRB transcripts were sequenced. TCRdb keeps only in-frame clones here, not all; method: immunoSEQ multiplex PCR. Altogether under 900,000 clones are present, roughly 16% being singletons, with the ten largest covering about 0.02%. Note on this clone: Its antigen is not known.

CDR1 and CDR2 (germline): LGHNA, YSLEER. The V end was cut by 2 bases, the J end by 0 bases, with 10 bases between. The CDR3 length is 15 residues. The specimen was naive CD4+ T cells from blood. The gene calls are TRBV4-3 and TRBJ2-5, with D perhaps being TRBD1 or TRBD2 (5 bases each). This receptor was taken from a woman younger than 30 in good health. CDR3: CASSQTTGHQETQYF. CDR3 nucleotides: TGCGCCAGCAGCCAAACCACGGGACACCAAGAGACCCAGTACTTC.